Listed below are T cell receptor beta chains from one sample, sequenced in a study of T cells in Graves' hyperthyroidism and ophthalmopathy. TCRdb redid the calling of the multiplex PCR reads with MiXCR, one entry per CDR3 protein. The data contain hundreds of thousands of distinct CDR3 sequences, about 14% of them seen just once; the ten biggest clones take up about 3.9%. The material sequenced was blood. These receptors all come from a woman aged 40 to 55 with Graves' ophthalmopathy. The CDR3 runs from the conserved cysteine through the conserved F or W. D genes are given only for firm matches. Size tells how often a clone was seen (once, few, many) or the class of an expanded clone, and some rows leave it out.

CDR3aa: CSASSLDRDSYEQYF
CDR3nt: TGCAGTGCTTCCTCGCTCGACAGGGATTCCTACGAGCAGTACTTC
j_gene: TRBJ2-7
abundance: many
v_gene: TRBV20-1
d_gene: TRBD1

CDR3aa: CSVGTGPSYEQYF
CDR3nt: TGCAGCGTTGGGACAGGGCCCTCCTACGAGCAGTACTTC
j_gene: TRBJ2-7
abundance: many
v_gene: TRBV29-1
d_gene: TRBD1

CDR3aa: CASSPYRDSQETQYF
CDR3nt: TGTGCCAGCAGCCCATATCGGGACAGCCAAGAGACCCAGTACTTC
j_gene: TRBJ2-5
abundance: -
v_gene: TRBV7-9
d_gene: TRBD1

CDR3aa: CASINPSGADTQYF
CDR3nt: TGTGCCAGCATTAACCCCTCGGGGGCAGATACGCAGTATTTT
j_gene: TRBJ2-3
abundance: many
v_gene: TRBV28
d_gene: -

CDR3aa: CASSDRRVKETQYF
CDR3nt: TGTGCCAGCAGCGACCGCCGAGTCAAAGAGACCCAGTACTTC
j_gene: TRBJ2-5
abundance: many
v_gene: TRBV28
d_gene: -

CDR3aa: CSARDFEGSAGTQYF
CDR3nt: TGCAGTGCTAGAGATTTCGAGGGTTCCGCTGGGACCCAGTACTTC
j_gene: TRBJ2-5
abundance: -
v_gene: TRBV20-1
d_gene: -

CDR3aa: CASRKSSGANVLTF
CDR3nt: TGTGCCAGCAGGAAAAGCTCTGGGGCCAACGTCCTGACTTTC
j_gene: TRBJ2-6
abundance: many
v_gene: TRBV2
d_gene: -

CDR3aa: CSATPGTSGQYEQYF
CDR3nt: TGCAGTGCTACCCCAGGGACTAGCGGCCAATACGAGCAGTACTTC
j_gene: TRBJ2-7
abundance: many
v_gene: TRBV20-1
d_gene: TRBD2

CDR3aa: CASGPAGGEAFF
CDR3nt: TGTGCTAGTGGACCTGCGGGAGGTGAAGCTTTCTTT
j_gene: TRBJ1-1
abundance: many
v_gene: TRBV12-5
d_gene: -

CDR3aa: CASSFGRGTVAFF
CDR3nt: TGTGCCAGCAGTTTCGGACGGGGTACTGTTGCTTTCTTT
j_gene: TRBJ1-1
abundance: many
v_gene: TRBV12-3/TRBV12-4
d_gene: -

CDR3aa: CATREDLGTEAFF
CDR3nt: TGTGCCACCAGGGAGGACCTTGGGACTGAAGCTTTCTTT
j_gene: TRBJ1-1
abundance: many
v_gene: TRBV24-1
d_gene: -

CDR3aa: CASSPPTGWFDYEQYF
CDR3nt: TGTGCCAGCAGTCCGCCGACAGGGTGGTTCGACTACGAGCAGTACTTC
j_gene: TRBJ2-7
abundance: few
v_gene: TRBV28
d_gene: TRBD1

CDR3aa: CASSLGSLEQETQYF
CDR3nt: TGTGCCAGCAGTTTGGGGAGTCTAGAGCAAGAGACCCAGTACTTC
j_gene: TRBJ2-5
abundance: many
v_gene: TRBV12-3/TRBV12-4
d_gene: -

CDR3aa: CASIRSGPSSGNTIYF
CDR3nt: TGTGCCAGCATCAGGAGCGGGCCTAGCTCTGGAAACACCATATATTTT
j_gene: TRBJ1-3
abundance: many
v_gene: TRBV6-5
d_gene: -

CDR3aa: CASSPRGLAGGRTGELFF
CDR3nt: TGTGCCAGTAGTCCCCGGGGACTAGCGGGAGGACGGACCGGGGAGCTGTTTTTT
j_gene: TRBJ2-2
abundance: few
v_gene: TRBV19
d_gene: TRBD2

CDR3aa: CASSSRGTEAFF
CDR3nt: TGTGCCAGCAGTTCGAGGGGTACTGAAGCTTTCTTT
j_gene: TRBJ1-1
abundance: many
v_gene: TRBV27
d_gene: -

CDR3aa: CASRTSGRMAETQYF
CDR3nt: TGTGCCAGCAGGACTAGCGGGAGGATGGCGGAGACCCAGTACTTC
j_gene: TRBJ2-5
abundance: few
v_gene: TRBV6-2/TRBV6-3
d_gene: TRBD2

CDR3aa: CASSRALGTEAFF
CDR3nt: TGTGCCAGCAGTCGGGCCCTGGGGACTGAAGCTTTCTTT
j_gene: TRBJ1-1
abundance: many
v_gene: TRBV12-3/TRBV12-4
d_gene: -

CDR3aa: CASTGGLNYGYTF
CDR3nt: TGTGCCAGCACGGGGGGCCTTAACTATGGCTACACCTTC
j_gene: TRBJ1-2
abundance: -
v_gene: TRBV6-4
d_gene: -

CDR3aa: CASSLLQGASGYTF
CDR3nt: TGTGCCAGCAGCTTACTACAGGGGGCATCTGGCTACACCTTC
j_gene: TRBJ1-2
abundance: few
v_gene: TRBV7-9
d_gene: TRBD1